Presented here are 32 T cell receptor beta chains from one specimen sequenced in a study of cytomegalovirus exposure and HLA in healthy donors (dated by TCRdb to 2016 to 2017). The method was the immunoSEQ multiplex PCR assay. This immuneACCESS table, as held by TCRdb, lists in-frame sequences with V and J called but not all clones. Of the missing ones, under half trace to an unresolved V gene in checked studies; the others have no known cause. The sample records 55,000 to 65,000 clones, 75% to 95% of which are singletons. The ten most abundant clones make up roughly 3% of the sample. Sequencing was carried out using PBMCs. The origin of the receptors is a man in his late teens or twenties in good health and CMV-seronegative.

V gene TRBV4-1 combines with J gene TRBJ2-7; D is perhaps TRBD2 (5 bases). The CDR3 consists of 15 residues. The germline gives CDR1 MGHRA, CDR2 YSYEKL. With 1 base removed from V and 0 bases from J, the gap between germline ends came to 10 bases. The CDR3 protein is CASSQASGGSYEQYF. CDR3 DNA sequence: TGCGCCAGCAGCCAAGCTTCCGGAGGCTCCTACGAGCAGTACTTC.

This chain uses TRBV10-3 with TRBJ2-1, with 8 bases lining up with TRBD2. CDR1 is ENHRY and CDR2 is SYGVKD in the germline V gene. CDR3 length equals 15 residues. Germline trimming cut 8 bases from V and 1 base from J; bases unmatched to any gene: 7. CDR3 nucleotides: TGTGCCATCGGGAGGGCGGGAGGATCCTACAATGAGCAGTTCTTC. Translating it yields CAIGRAGGSYNEQFF.

This sequence joins TRBV11-2 and TRBJ2-2; TRBD2 aligns across 14 bases. Trimming at V came to 8 bases and at J to 11 bases, leaving 7 bases not matched to a gene. The CDR3 has 14 amino acids. Germline loops: CDR1 SGHAT, CDR2 FQNNGV. The CDR3 DNA sequence: TGTGCCAGCGGGACTAGCGGGGGTCATCGAGAGCTGTTTTTT. Amino acids: CASGTSGGHRELFF.

The count of this clone is one. This sequence joins TRBV6-1 and TRBJ1-5; D ambiguous. V lost 2 bases, J lost 2 bases, and 10 bases lay in between. This CDR3 region has 15 residues. CDR1 and CDR2 from the germline V gene are MNHNS and SASEGT. The CDR3 region has the DNA TGTGCCAGCAGTGAATTTAACGCAGGCAATCAGCCCCAGCATTTT. As protein: CASSEFNAGNQPQHF.

This rearrangement joins TRBV21-1 to TRBJ1-5; TRBD1 is taken as the D call from the table, unchecked against the DNA. TRBV21-1 is recorded as a pseudogene. The CDR3 is made up of 16 amino acids. The CDR3 DNA sequence: TGTGCCAGCAGCCCGGGACAGGGAAAGGAGAATCAGCCCCAGCATTTT. It specifies CASSPGQGKENQPQHF.

This chain uses TRBV2 with TRBJ1-4; unclear D gene. The V gene lost 7 bases and the J gene lost 3 bases, with 9 bases spanning the gap. There are 13 residues in the CDR3. Germline V CDR1 and CDR2: SNHLY, FYNNEI. The CDR3, as DNA: TGTGCCAGCACTAGGTTGGCTAATGAAAAACTGTTTTTT. Translation: CASTRLANEKLFF.

This chain links TRBV19 with TRBJ2-7; 7 nucleotides match TRBD2. With 3 bases clipped from V and 2 bases from J, the junction kept 7 bases outside the gene matches. The CDR3 runs 15 residues. CDR1 is LNHDA, CDR2 SQIVND, per germline (reference sequence). DNA for the CDR3: TGTGCCAGTAGTATGCCCGGGACTAAAACCTACGAGCAGTACTTC. Translating it yields CASSMPGTKTYEQYF.

The chain uses TRBV20-1 and TRBJ2-1; D is possibly TRBD2 (5 bases). Germline CDR1 and CDR2: DFQATT and SNEGSKA (reference sequence). The CDR3 has 11 residues. Trimming took 6 bases from V and 4 from J, leaving 7 bases between them. Written as DNA, the CDR3 is TGCAGTGCCAGGACTTACAATGAGCAGTTCTTC. It is translated as CSARTYNEQFF.

The rearrangement uses TRBV19 and TRBJ1-5, with D tentatively TRBD1 (5 bases). The V gene's germline CDR1 is LNHDA and CDR2 SQIVND (reference sequence). The CDR3 covers 12 residues. With 4 bases removed from V and 5 bases from J, the gap between germline ends came to 6 bases. This CDR3 reads CASSRGDQPQHF. DNA for the CDR3: TGTGCCAGTAGTAGGGGGGATCAGCCCCAGCATTTT.

As concerns this clone: Its ends do not fully match the called genes, so a read error is possible. CDR3 residues: CAISESVSGTSFNEQFF. The DNA for the CDR3 is TGTGCCATCAGTGAGTCAGTTAGCGGGACCTCCTTCAATGAGCAGTTCTTC. The genes are TRBV10-3 and TRBJ2-1; 8 nucleotides match TRBD2. Germline assignment: CDR1 ENHRY and CDR2 SYGVKD. The CDR3 extends over 17 amino acids.

This clone was detected once. The chain is built from TRBV15 and TRBJ2-5, with TRBD2 identical over 11 bases. Losses at the gene ends were 4 bases for V and 2 bases for J; bases not matched to a gene: 3. Germline V gene lookup returns CDR1 LNHNV and CDR2 YYDKDF (reference sequence). CDR3 length: 15 residues. CDR3 protein: CATSTRLAGQETQYF. The CDR3 nucleotides read TGTGCCACCAGCACCAGACTAGCGGGGCAAGAGACCCAGTACTTC. The full variable domain, rest sourced from reference TRBV15 and TRBJ2-5, is DAMVIQNPRYQVTQFGKPVTLSCSQTLNHNVMYWYQQKSSQAPKLLFHYYDKDFNNEADTPDNFQSRRPNTSFCFLDIRSPGLGDTAMYLCATSTRLAGQETQYFGPGTRLLVL.

The sample holds a few counts of this clone. The rearrangement links TRBV27 to TRBJ2-7; no firm D call. CDR1 MNHEY and CDR2 SMNVEV come from the germline V gene (reference sequence). The CDR3 extends over 11 amino acids. Trimming cost V 3 bases and J 6 bases, with 6 bases left between them. The CDR3, as DNA: TGTGCCAGCAGTTTTGGCCCCGAGCAGTACTTC. Its translation: CASSFGPEQYF.

The J gene is TRBJ2-7, the V gene TRBV4-2; D is possibly TRBD2 (5 bases). The V gene's germline CDR1 is LGHNA and CDR2 YNFKEQ. Trimming shortened V by 0 bases and J by 7 bases, and 22 bases separated the two germline ends. This CDR3 has 17 residues. For the CDR3, the DNA is TGTGCCAGCAGCCAAGAGGATAGAGCGGACTGGGTTACGGAGCAGTACTTC. This encodes CASSQEDRADWVTEQYF.

V usage is TRBV7-3 and J usage is TRBJ1-2, with D perhaps TRBD1 (5 bases). The CDR3 loop spans 13 amino acids. Trimming removed 4 bases at V and 8 bases at J, with 14 bases between. Germline CDR1 reads SGHTA; CDR2 reads FQGTGA. The CDR3 sequence: CASSSLGGGGYTF. The CDR3 coding sequence is TGTGCCAGCAGCTCCCTCGGGGGTGGGGGCTACACCTTC. Complete variable domain (other parts from reference TRBV7-3 and TRBJ1-2): GAGVSQTPSNKVTEKGKYVELRCDPISGHTALYWYRQSLGQGPEFLIYFQGTGAADDSGLPNDRFFAVRPEGSVSTLKIQRTERGDSAVYLCASSSLGGGGYTFGSGTRLTVV.

This chain connects TRBV5-8 to TRBJ1-2; unclear D gene. V lost 0 bases, J lost 8 bases, and 14 bases lay in between. CDR1 and CDR2 from the germline V gene are SGHTS and YDEGEE. CDR3 length: 14 amino acids. This chain's CDR3 is CASSLVRRGIGYTF. Here the CDR3 DNA reads TGTGCCAGCAGCTTGGTCCGGCGAGGAATAGGCTACACCTTC.

The genes are TRBV7-9 and TRBJ2-7; 9 bases fit TRBD2. CDR3 length: 14 amino acids. The ends lost 3 bases at V and 3 bases at J; junction bases unmatched: 3. Germline V lookup: CDR1 SEHNR, CDR2 FQNEAQ (reference sequence). The CDR3 reads CASSFSGRNYEQYF. CDR3 DNA: TGTGCCAGCAGCTTCAGCGGGAGGAACTACGAGCAGTACTTC.

The chain is built from TRBV29-1 and TRBJ2-7, with a possible D match to TRBD1 (6 bases). V was trimmed by 6 bases and J by 0 bases, leaving 15 bases between them. The CDR3 contains 14 residues. Germline-derived CDR1 and CDR2 are SQVTM and ANQGSEA. DNA for the CDR3: TGCAGCGTACAGGGCGCGTTAAGCTCCTACGAGCAGTACTTC. Translation: CSVQGALSSYEQYF.

This clone appeared a single time. The chain recombines TRBV5-8 with TRBJ2-3; D is ambiguous. Germline-derived CDR1 and CDR2 are SGHTS and YDEGEE. The ends were cut back, 0 bases at V and 1 base at J, with 3 bases in the middle. There are 13 residues in the CDR3. This chain's CDR3 is CASSLGGTDTQYF. CDR3 DNA: TGTGCCAGCAGCTTGGGCGGCACAGATACGCAGTATTTT.

The chain recombines TRBV10-3 with TRBJ1-4; 7 nucleotides match TRBD1. CDR1 and CDR2 (germline): ENHRY, SYGVKD. This CDR3 spans 14 amino acids. V lost 2 bases and J lost 5; bases outside the gene matches: 2. CDR3 nucleotide sequence: TGTGCCATCAGTGAGCGGGACAGAAATGAAAAACTGTTTTTT. The encoded protein is CAISERDRNEKLFF.

V gene TRBV2 combines with J gene TRBJ1-5; 7 positions agree with TRBD1. V trimming: 2 bases; J trimming: 0 bases; junction bases outside the gene matches: 10. The CDR3 sequence is 18 residues long. Germline V gene sequence: CDR1 SNHLY, CDR2 FYNNEI. In nucleotides, the CDR3 is TGTGCCAGCAGTGAAAACCGGGACAGACCCCTTAGCAATCAGCCCCAGCATTTT. As protein: CASSENRDRPLSNQPQHF.

The rearrangement joins TRBV7-9 to TRBJ2-2; 12 bases are shared with TRBD1. Germline V gene lookup returns CDR1 SEHNR and CDR2 FQNEAQ (reference sequence). The CDR3 extends over 18 amino acids. The V segment lost 7 bases and the J segment 6 bases; nucleotides outside the gene matches: 15. The CDR3 coding sequence is TGTGCCAGCACCCCGGTAGCGGGACAGGGGGCGATCGCCGGGGAGCTGTTTTTT. Translating gives CASTPVAGQGAIAGELFF.

The rearrangement links TRBV6-4 to TRBJ1-1; TRBD1 might be the D (6 bases). The CDR3 has 13 amino acids. The V and J ends lost 0 bases and 4 bases respectively, with 6 bases between them. CDR1 and CDR2 (germline): MRHNA, SNTAGT. This chain's CDR3 is CASSDSGGTEAFF. In DNA, the CDR3 is TGTGCCAGCAGTGACTCAGGGGGCACTGAAGCTTTCTTT.

The chain combines TRBV10-2 with TRBJ2-3; 8 nucleotides align to TRBD2. CDR1 is WSHSY and CDR2 is SAAADI in the germline V gene. This CDR3 region has 14 residues. Trimming took 10 bases from V and 2 from J; bases not matched to a gene: 8. This CDR3 is CAITAGANTDTQYF. The CDR3 bases are TGCGCCATCACAGCGGGAGCCAACACAGATACGCAGTATTTT.

This clone was counted a few times. The chain recombines TRBV11-2 with TRBJ2-7, with 7 positions matching TRBD1. The germline gives CDR1 SGHAT, CDR2 FQNNGV. V gave up 0 bases and J gave up 6 bases; unmatched junction bases: 5. This CDR3 is built from 14 residues. The CDR3 bases are TGTGCCAGCAGCTTAGACCCGGGGACAGCCGAGCAGTACTTC. Amino acid sequence: CASSLDPGTAEQYF.

The chain carries TRBV13 and TRBJ2-7; perhaps TRBD2 as D (5 bases). Trimming removed 5 bases from V and 9 bases from J, with 23 bases in between. There are 15 residues in the CDR3. CDR1 is PRHDT and CDR2 is FYEKMQ in the germline V gene (reference sequence). CDR3 sequence (DNA): TGTGCCAGCAGCCCAACTAGAGGTCCAGCGGCGGTGCAGTACTTC. Translated: CASSPTRGPAAVQYF.

The chain couples TRBV7-6 to TRBJ2-5; TRBD2 aligns across 9 bases. Losses at the gene ends were 2 bases for V and 5 bases for J; bases not matched to a gene: 9. This CDR3 is 16 amino acids long. Germline-derived CDR1 and CDR2 are SGHVS and FNYEAQ. CDR3 coding DNA: TGTGCCAGCAGCTTAAGCGGGGGGCGCGGGGTGGAGACCCAGTACTTC. It is translated as CASSLSGGRGVETQYF.

CDR3 bases: TGCAGCGTTCCGGACAGGGTGCAAGAGACCCAGTACTTC. This gives the protein CSVPDRVQETQYF. The rearrangement joins TRBV29-1 to TRBJ2-5; TRBD1 agrees at 8 bases. The CDR3 consists of 13 residues. V shed 5 bases, J shed 2 bases, and the junction held 4 bases outside the gene matches. Germline V CDR1 and CDR2: SQVTM, ANQGSEA.

The CDR3 DNA is TGTGCCAGCAGTGAAGGACAGCGGGGCGAAAAACTGTTTTTT. This encodes CASSEGQRGEKLFF. The chain combines TRBV2 with TRBJ1-4, with a possible D match to TRBD1 (5 bases). This CDR3 spans 14 amino acids. Looked up from germline, CDR1 is SNHLY and CDR2 is FYNNEI. V was pared by 1 base and J by 8 bases, with 11 bases between.

This clone was seen more than once but under ten times. The chain combines TRBV6-5 with TRBJ1-2; TRBD1 agrees at 7 bases. Unmatched junction bases numbered 8, after V lost 5 bases and J lost 5 bases. This CDR3 is built from 14 residues. The germline CDR1 and CDR2 sequences are MNHEY and SVGAGI. The CDR3 sequence is CASSTQGGKYGYTF. CDR3 sequence (DNA): TGTGCCAGCAGTACCCAGGGGGGAAAGTATGGCTACACCTTC.

The chain has TRBV28 and TRBJ1-5; the match to TRBD1 covers 10 bases. Germline CDR1 is MDHEN and CDR2 is SYDVKM. The CDR3 runs 15 residues. J was trimmed by 2 bases and V by 8 bases; bases with no gene match: 6. CDR3 nucleotide sequence: TGTGCCAGCTTCTCCGGGACAGGGGGCAATCAGCCCCAGCATTTT. Its translation: CASFSGTGGNQPQHF.

This clone appeared a few times. The gene calls are TRBV10-3 and TRBJ2-7; TRBD1 aligns across 8 bases. Looked up from germline, CDR1 is ENHRY and CDR2 is SYGVKD. J lost 7 bases, V lost 10 bases, and 18 bases had no gene match. The CDR3 consists of 15 residues. CDR3 coding DNA: TGTGCCACTTCCTCCCCGGGACAGGTTCTAGGAGAGCAGTACTTC. Protein product: CATSSPGQVLGEQYF.

V is TRBV30 and J is TRBJ2-1; 14 nucleotides match TRBD2. The CDR3 extends over 16 amino acids. Germline-derived CDR1 and CDR2 are GTSNPN and SVGIG (reference sequence). The ends lost 4 bases at V and 7 bases at J; junction bases unmatched: 9. The CDR3 coding sequence is TGTGCCTGGAATTACGGGACTAGCGGGAGTTCGAATGAGCAGTTCTTC. Amino acids: CAWNYGTSGSSNEQFF.